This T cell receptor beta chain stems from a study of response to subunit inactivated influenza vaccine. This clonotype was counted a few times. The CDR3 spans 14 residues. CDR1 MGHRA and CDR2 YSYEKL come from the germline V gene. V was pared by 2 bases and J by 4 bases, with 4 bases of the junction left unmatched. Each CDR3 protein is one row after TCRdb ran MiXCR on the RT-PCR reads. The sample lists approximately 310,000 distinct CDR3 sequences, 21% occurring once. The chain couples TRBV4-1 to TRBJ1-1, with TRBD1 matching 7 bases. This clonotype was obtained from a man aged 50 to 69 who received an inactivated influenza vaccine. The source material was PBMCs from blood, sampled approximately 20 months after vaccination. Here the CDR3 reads CASSQWQGGTEAFF. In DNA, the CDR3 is TGCGCCAGCAGCCAATGGCAGGGGGGCACTGAAGCTTTCTTT.